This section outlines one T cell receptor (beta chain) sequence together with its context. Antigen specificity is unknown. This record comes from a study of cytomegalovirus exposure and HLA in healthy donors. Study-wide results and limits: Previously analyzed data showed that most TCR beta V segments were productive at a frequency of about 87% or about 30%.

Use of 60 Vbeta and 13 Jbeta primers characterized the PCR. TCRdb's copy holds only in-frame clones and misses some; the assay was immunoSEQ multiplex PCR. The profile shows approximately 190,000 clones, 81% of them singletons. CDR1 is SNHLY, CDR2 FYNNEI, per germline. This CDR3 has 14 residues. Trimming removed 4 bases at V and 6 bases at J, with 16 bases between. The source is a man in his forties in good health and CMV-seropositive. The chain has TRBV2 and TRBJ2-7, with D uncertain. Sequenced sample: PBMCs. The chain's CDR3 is CASSGGSTPGEQYF. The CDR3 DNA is TGTGCCAGCAGTGGAGGTAGCACCCCCGGCGAGCAGTACTTC.